Listed below are T cell receptor beta chains from one sample, sequenced in a study of blood T cell repertoires in COVID-19. The repertoire was sequenced with immunoSEQ multiplex PCR; TCRdb's copy has only in-frame clones and lacks some. The profile shows about 250,000 clones, 65% to 85% of them singletons. Source material: peripheral blood. These TCRs come from a human donor in a cohort sampled during active COVID-19. Both conserved end residues are part of each CDR3. D genes are given only for firm matches. Size is stated for part of the rows, as once, few or many counts, or as a class when the clone is expanded.

clone_size: .; v_call: TRBV6-4; d_call: TRBD1; j_call: TRBJ1-1; cdr3_nt: TGTGCCAGCAGTGTGGACAGGGGAAGAACTGAAGCTTTCTTT; cdr3_aa: CASSVDRGRTEAFF
clone_size: .; v_call: TRBV3-1/TRBV3-2; d_call: TRBD2; j_call: TRBJ2-3; cdr3_nt: TGTGCCAGCAGCCCCCCAAGAGCGGGAGGGCCCACAGATACGCAGTATTTT; cdr3_aa: CASSPPRAGGPTDTQYF
clone_size: .; v_call: TRBV18; d_call: .; j_call: TRBJ2-3; cdr3_nt: TGTGCCAGCTCACGGCAACCTAGCACAGATACGCAGTATTTT; cdr3_aa: CASSRQPSTDTQYF
clone_size: .; v_call: TRBV7-9; d_call: TRBD2; j_call: TRBJ2-7; cdr3_nt: TGTGCCAGCAGCTTGCAGCGGGGGCACTACGAGCAGTACTTC; cdr3_aa: CASSLQRGHYEQYF
clone_size: .; v_call: TRBV6-4; d_call: TRBD2; j_call: TRBJ2-5; cdr3_nt: TGTGCCAGCAGTGACGGTAAGCGGGGGGGCGCGGGAGAGACCCAGTACTTC; cdr3_aa: CASSDGKRGGAGETQYF
clone_size: few; v_call: TRBV12-3/TRBV12-4; d_call: .; j_call: TRBJ2-7; cdr3_nt: TGTGCCAGCAGCAACCAGGGCATGCAGTACTTC; cdr3_aa: CASSNQGMQYF
clone_size: .; v_call: TRBV14; d_call: TRBD1; j_call: TRBJ1-4; cdr3_nt: TGTGCCAGCAGACGGACAGGGGGCCGTGAAAAACTGTTTTTT; cdr3_aa: CASRRTGGREKLFF
clone_size: .; v_call: TRBV12-3/TRBV12-4; d_call: TRBD1; j_call: TRBJ2-1; cdr3_nt: TGTGCCAGCAGTTCACAGGGGGATGAGCAGTTCTTC; cdr3_aa: CASSSQGDEQFF
clone_size: .; v_call: TRBV5-4; d_call: .; j_call: TRBJ1-4; cdr3_nt: TGTGCCAGCAGCTCTTGGGACACCTCAACTAATGAAAAACTGTTTTTT; cdr3_aa: CASSSWDTSTNEKLFF
clone_size: .; v_call: TRBV10-3; d_call: .; j_call: TRBJ2-6; cdr3_nt: TGTGCCATCTTAGGGGGATCTGGGGCCAACGTCCTGACTTTC; cdr3_aa: CAILGGSGANVLTF
clone_size: .; v_call: TRBV3-1/TRBV3-2; d_call: TRBD1; j_call: TRBJ2-1; cdr3_nt: TGTGCCAGCAGCCAAAGGGACAGTTACTACAATGAGCAGTTCTTC; cdr3_aa: CASSQRDSYYNEQFF
clone_size: .; v_call: TRBV5-4; d_call: .; j_call: TRBJ2-5; cdr3_nt: TGTGCCAGCAGCTGGCGGGACTTTCAAGAGACCCAGTACTTC; cdr3_aa: CASSWRDFQETQYF
clone_size: .; v_call: TRBV10-2; d_call: .; j_call: TRBJ1-4; cdr3_nt: TGCGCCAGCAGTGAGTCGGGAGGGCGGTATACTAATGAAAAACTGTTTTTT; cdr3_aa: CASSESGGRYTNEKLFF
clone_size: .; v_call: TRBV2; d_call: TRBD1; j_call: TRBJ1-2; cdr3_nt: TGTGCCAGCTCACTTTCTGGACAGGGAGCGGGTGGCTACACCTTC; cdr3_aa: CASSLSGQGAGGYTF
clone_size: .; v_call: TRBV6-5; d_call: .; j_call: TRBJ2-7; cdr3_nt: TGTGCCAGCAGGAGGGACACCCACGAGCAGTACTTC; cdr3_aa: CASRRDTHEQYF
clone_size: .; v_call: TRBV14; d_call: .; j_call: TRBJ2-1; cdr3_nt: TGTGCCAGCAGCCGATTACCGGGGGGCTCAGAAAATGAGCAGTTCTTC; cdr3_aa: CASSRLPGGSENEQFF
clone_size: .; v_call: TRBV7-6; d_call: .; j_call: TRBJ2-5; cdr3_nt: TGTGCCAGCAGCTTATCAGAGGCAGAGACCCAGTACTTC; cdr3_aa: CASSLSEAETQYF
clone_size: .; v_call: TRBV27; d_call: TRBD1; j_call: TRBJ1-6; cdr3_nt: TGTGCCAGCAGCCCCGGACAGGGTTATTCACCCCTCCACTTT; cdr3_aa: CASSPGQGYSPLHF
clone_size: .; v_call: TRBV24-1; d_call: .; j_call: TRBJ2-5; cdr3_nt: TGTGCCACCAGTGATTTTCCCGGGGGGACCCAGTACTTC; cdr3_aa: CATSDFPGGTQYF
clone_size: .; v_call: TRBV6-4; d_call: .; j_call: TRBJ2-1; cdr3_nt: TGTGCCAGCAGTGTTATGGGGAGTACCTACAATGAGCAGTTCTTC; cdr3_aa: CASSVMGSTYNEQFF
clone_size: .; v_call: TRBV12-3/TRBV12-4; d_call: .; j_call: TRBJ2-3; cdr3_nt: TGTGCCAGCAGTTCCGGGAACACAGATACGCAGTATTTT; cdr3_aa: CASSSGNTDTQYF
clone_size: .; v_call: TRBV19; d_call: .; j_call: TRBJ1-2; cdr3_nt: TGTGCCAGTAGGTTCGGGTATGGCTACACCTTC; cdr3_aa: CASRFGYGYTF
clone_size: .; v_call: TRBV19; d_call: TRBD1; j_call: TRBJ1-4; cdr3_nt: TGTGCCAGTAGTATATCCCGGACAGGGAAGGAAAAACTGTTTTTT; cdr3_aa: CASSISRTGKEKLFF
clone_size: .; v_call: TRBV7-9; d_call: .; j_call: TRBJ2-1; cdr3_nt: TGTGCCAGCAGCTTAGACCGACTAGATGAGCAGTTCTTC; cdr3_aa: CASSLDRLDEQFF
clone_size: .; v_call: TRBV6-1; d_call: .; j_call: TRBJ1-1; cdr3_nt: TGTGCCAGCAGAGAAGCGGGGCAGACTGAAGCTTTCTTT; cdr3_aa: CASREAGQTEAFF
clone_size: .; v_call: TRBV30; d_call: TRBD2; j_call: TRBJ2-2; cdr3_nt: TGTGCCTGGAGTGTACTAGCGGGGACCGGGGAGCTGTTTTTT; cdr3_aa: CAWSVLAGTGELFF
clone_size: .; v_call: TRBV4-1; d_call: .; j_call: TRBJ1-3; cdr3_nt: TGCGCCAGCAGCCAACCTCGAGAGGGACTTGGAGGAAACACCATATATTTT; cdr3_aa: CASSQPREGLGGNTIYF
clone_size: .; v_call: TRBV5-6; d_call: .; j_call: TRBJ1-3; cdr3_nt: TGTGCCAGCAGCCAGTTGGCGGGCTCTGGAAACACCATATATTTT; cdr3_aa: CASSQLAGSGNTIYF
clone_size: .; v_call: TRBV6-5; d_call: TRBD1; j_call: TRBJ1-2; cdr3_nt: TGTGCCAGCAGTACCGGGACAGGGGCCTATGGCTACACCTTC; cdr3_aa: CASSTGTGAYGYTF
clone_size: .; v_call: TRBV6-2/TRBV6-3; d_call: TRBD2; j_call: TRBJ2-3; cdr3_nt: TGTGCCAGCAGTTACTTTAGCGGGAGGCCCACAGATACGCAGTATTTT; cdr3_aa: CASSYFSGRPTDTQYF
clone_size: few; v_call: TRBV10-1; d_call: .; j_call: TRBJ2-1; cdr3_nt: TGCGCCAGCAGTGAGTCGTCCGGGGTCAATGAGCAGTTCTTC; cdr3_aa: CASSESSGVNEQFF
clone_size: .; v_call: TRBV7-9; d_call: TRBD2; j_call: TRBJ2-7; cdr3_nt: TGTGCCAGCAGCCAAGGGAGGCGGGAGAGCTACGAGCAGTACTTC; cdr3_aa: CASSQGRRESYEQYF
clone_size: .; v_call: TRBV28; d_call: TRBD1; j_call: TRBJ2-7; cdr3_nt: TGTGCCAGCAGTTTAGGACAGGACTACGAGCAGTACTTC; cdr3_aa: CASSLGQDYEQYF
clone_size: .; v_call: TRBV19; d_call: TRBD2; j_call: TRBJ2-1; cdr3_nt: TGTGCCAGTATAGGTAGCGGGGTATCTAGGTATGAGCAGTTCTTC; cdr3_aa: CASIGSGVSRYEQFF
clone_size: .; v_call: TRBV6-5; d_call: .; j_call: TRBJ1-2; cdr3_nt: TGTGCCAGCGTTCAGGTGGACTATGGCTACACCTTC; cdr3_aa: CASVQVDYGYTF
clone_size: .; v_call: TRBV30; d_call: .; j_call: TRBJ1-3; cdr3_nt: TGTGCCTGGACAGGGTCTGGAAACACCATATATTTT; cdr3_aa: CAWTGSGNTIYF
clone_size: .; v_call: TRBV24-1; d_call: TRBD1; j_call: TRBJ2-3; cdr3_nt: TGTGCCACCAGTGATCCCACAGGGGGCTGGGCAGATACGCAGTATTTT; cdr3_aa: CATSDPTGGWADTQYF
clone_size: .; v_call: TRBV5-4; d_call: .; j_call: TRBJ1-6; cdr3_nt: TGTGCCAGCAGCCAAAGGGGAGGGGTGGGGCATAATTCACCCCTCCACTTT; cdr3_aa: CASSQRGGVGHNSPLHF
clone_size: .; v_call: TRBV18; d_call: .; j_call: TRBJ2-2; cdr3_nt: TGTGCCAGCTCACCAATAGACATTCGGAACACCGGGGAGCTGTTTTTT; cdr3_aa: CASSPIDIRNTGELFF
clone_size: few; v_call: TRBV9; d_call: .; j_call: TRBJ2-5; cdr3_nt: TGTGCCAGCACCCAAGGGGGGGGGCGGGAGACCCAGTACTTC; cdr3_aa: CASTQGGGRETQYF
clone_size: .; v_call: TRBV14; d_call: TRBD2; j_call: TRBJ2-3; cdr3_nt: TGTGCCAGCAGCCAGGGACTAGCGTCTAGCACAGATACGCAGTATTTT; cdr3_aa: CASSQGLASSTDTQYF
clone_size: few; v_call: TRBV5-4; d_call: TRBD1; j_call: TRBJ1-6; cdr3_nt: TGTGCCAGCAGCACCTCTTCGCCGGGACAGGGAAGGAATTCACCCCTCCACTTT; cdr3_aa: CASSTSSPGQGRNSPLHF
clone_size: .; v_call: TRBV5-1; d_call: TRBD1; j_call: TRBJ1-4; cdr3_nt: TGCGCCAGCAGCCCCCGGACAGGACTGATTGATAAAAAACTGTTTTTT; cdr3_aa: CASSPRTGLIDKKLFF
clone_size: .; v_call: TRBV2; d_call: .; j_call: TRBJ2-3; cdr3_nt: TGTGCCAGCAGCGATACTAGCCGTAGCACAGATACGCAGTATTTT; cdr3_aa: CASSDTSRSTDTQYF
clone_size: .; v_call: TRBV5-1; d_call: .; j_call: TRBJ1-1; cdr3_nt: TGCGCCAGCAGCTCCGAGCGCTACAGGTTTGAAGCTTTCTTT; cdr3_aa: CASSSERYRFEAFF